These 7 T cell receptor beta chains originate from one sample sequenced in a study of blood T cell repertoires in COVID-19. Clones were read by immunoSEQ multiplex PCR, and TCRdb kept only the in-frame ones, dropping some. The data contain a few hundred thousand clones, about 90% of them seen just once; the ten biggest clones take up about 4.7%. The material sequenced was PBMCs or T cells enriched from blood (not recorded which). The receptor set was obtained from a man aged 25 to 40 who had recovered from COVID-19.

This clone was recorded only once. This chain links TRBV29-1 with TRBJ1-1, with 9 bases lining up with TRBD1. Germline CDR1 SQVTM, CDR2 ANQGSEA. The ends lost 4 bases at V and 4 bases at J; junction bases unmatched: 4. The CDR3 covers 13 residues. The DNA of the CDR3 is TGCAGCGTTGTTACAGGGGGCGCCACTGAAGCTTTCTTT. Translation: CSVVTGGATEAFF.

The rearrangement joins TRBV6-5 to TRBJ1-5; perhaps TRBD1 as D (6 bases). Trimming took 10 bases from V and 7 from J, leaving 17 bases between them. This CDR3 comprises 13 residues. Germline V lookup: CDR1 MNHEY, CDR2 SVGAGI. The CDR3 nucleotides read TGTGCCACCCTACAGGGTTTGAGGCAGCCCCAGCATTTT. Its protein is CATLQGLRQPQHF.

The gene calls are TRBV7-3 and TRBJ2-2, with TRBD1 matching 11 bases. The CDR3 runs to 15 residues. The V segment lost 5 bases and the J segment 6 bases; nucleotides outside the gene matches: 5. Germline CDR1 SGHTA, CDR2 FQGTGA. The CDR3 is CASSPGQGAAGELFF. The CDR3 nucleotides read TGTGCCAGCAGCCCCGGACAGGGGGCGGCCGGGGAGCTGTTTTTT.

This rearrangement joins TRBV24-1 to TRBJ2-3; TRBD1 matches at 11 bases. Looked up from germline, CDR1 is KGHDR and CDR2 is SFDVKD. Unmatched junction bases numbered 3, after V lost 0 bases and J lost 5 bases. The CDR3 contains 16 residues. This CDR3 reads CATSDLGQGAKDTQYF. The CDR3 DNA reads TGTGCCACCAGTGATTTGGGACAGGGGGCAAAAGATACGCAGTATTTT.

V gene TRBV4-2 combines with J gene TRBJ2-5; TRBD2 is a possible D gene (5 bases). Trimming took 2 bases from V and 6 from J, leaving 19 bases between them. This CDR3 comprises 16 residues. Germline CDR1 is LGHNA and CDR2 is YNFKEQ. The CDR3 region is CASSQTDSPTLQTQYF. The CDR3 region has the DNA TGTGCCAGCAGCCAAACGGACTCCCCTACCCTCCAGACCCAGTACTTC.

V is TRBV6-2 or TRBV6-3 and J is TRBJ1-4, with 11 positions matching TRBD1. Trimming removed 6 bases from V and 8 bases from J; junction bases left unmatched: 8. The CDR3 extends over 15 amino acids. Germline-derived CDR1 and CDR2 are MNHEY and SVGEGT. The CDR3 loop reads CASSPTGTGGEKLFF. In DNA form, the CDR3 reads TGTGCCAGCAGCCCAACCGGGACAGGGGGAGAAAAACTGTTTTTT.

The chain combines TRBV2 with TRBJ2-2; 8 bases agree with TRBD2. V was clipped by 6 bases and J by 0 bases; unmatched bases: 6. Germline CDR1 SNHLY, CDR2 FYNNEI. The CDR3 is made up of 16 amino acids. The CDR3 is CASSVPRGANTGELFF. CDR3 DNA: TGTGCCAGCAGCGTACCGCGGGGGGCGAACACCGGGGAGCTGTTTTTT.